Reported below is one T cell receptor beta chain. The assay was run at deep level. As originally analysed: ImmunoSEQ supplied junction-only sequences lacking quality scores, so filtering was different. Assay: immunoSEQ multiplex PCR; the TCRdb copy retains only in-frame clones and omits some. V and J calls and clone size are as listed in that table; D and trimming were resolved from the DNA. The sample includes some 2,000,000 clones, about 95% seen only once; the top ten take approximately 1.2%. The germline gives CDR1 MNHEY, CDR2 SVGAGI. This CDR3 region has 15 residues. V was shortened by 6 bases and J by 1 base, with 13 bases between the two germline ends. The naive CD8 population came from CD45RO-negative cells selected for CCR7, without terminally differentiated effector memory CD45RA+ cells. The data are from a study of shared clonotypes between healthy human individuals. Study-level information: Donor ages ranged 18 to 49 years: a couple of women, a few men.

This sequence originates from a man between 18 and 35 years old in good health. This rearrangement joins TRBV6-5 to TRBJ2-1; D is perhaps TRBD1 (6 bases). The specimen was naive CD8+ T cells sorted from blood. The CDR3 nucleotides read TGTGCCAGCAGCTTTACAGGGTTTTCCTACAATGAGCAGTTCTTC. This sequence encodes CASSFTGFSYNEQFF.